This T cell receptor (beta chain) is drawn from a study of shared clonotypes between healthy human individuals (dated by TCRdb to 2020 to 2021). Background on the whole study: A couple of women and a few men aged 18 to 49 years were included in the cohort. For each donor, CD4 naive and CD4 memory were each given three plates, CD8 naive was given two plates, and CD8 memory was given one plate. To estimate repertoire size and how much clonotype sharing occurs between individuals, the study deeply sequenced the blood TCR repertoires of roughly 5 healthy adults. To increase sequencing depth and limit assay-specific biases, different laboratories used diverse techniques to prepare libraries and sequence TCR repertoires. Leukapheresis yielded between about 0.94 and 9.5 billion PBMCs per donor. What the work shows at the level of the full study, not this receptor alone: Because the study included a small number of donors, the genetic and exposure-history diversity represented was limited. Higher generation probabilities were observed for clonotypes shared by all four sorted-subset donors than for non-shared clonotypes. Naive subsets generally had larger estimated clonotype richness than memory subsets did. Based on pairwise subsampling, the degree of clonotype sharing among donors was expected to be affected by sequencing depth. Rarefaction of sorted-subset datasets indicated incomplete sequencing despite the large sequencing depth. Sampling was limited to blood, and TCR repertoires in tissue likely differ from TCR repertoires in blood. About 5% of naive CD4, around 3.5% of naive CD8, 2% to 2.5% of memory CD4, and 0.35% to 0.4% of memory CD8 clonotypes were shared across several donors.

A note on this clone: Its antigen is currently not known. Within one base of it there is no much larger clone, and no base qualities were kept.

The V end loses 5 bases and the J end loses 8 bases, and a stretch of 14 bases separates them. Based on the germline V gene, the CDR1 and CDR2 sequences are SGDLS and YYNGEE. Including cysteine and phenylalanine, the CDR3 has 13 amino acids. Only CDR3 DNA remains: 39 bases, in frame from the first base. CD8 naive samples were CD45RO-negative cells positively selected for CCR7, giving a CD45RA+CCR7+ population that excluded TemRA cells. The donors were healthy, HIV-negative adults with no recently reported acute infections or vaccinations. Every donor was a Caucasian adult living in Nashville, Tennessee, USA. Blood was collected by leukapheresis, and PBMCs were isolated by Ficoll-Histopaque density gradient centrifugation and then cryopreserved in liquid nitrogen vapor phase. Purity and quantity of every magnetically sorted T cell population were checked by analytical flow cytometry. Each sorted fraction had its genomic DNA isolated and then quantified by UV absorbance on a Nanodrop 2000c.

Using the deep immunoSEQ assay, multiplex PCR amplified TCR CDR3 regions from genomic DNA. Genomic DNA extracted from each cell subset was distributed evenly over all wells of several immunoSEQ 96-well plates, and each plate served as one replicate. For sorted subsets, each replicate PCR was loaded with roughly 190 ng genomic DNA, equivalent to some 31,000 T cell genomes. Purified libraries were quantified with a Qubit 3.0 fluorometer, sized on a Bioanalyzer 2100, and re-quantified with the KAPA Library Quantification kit. Each immunoSEQ 96-well plate was sequenced on its own single-read 150-cycle Illumina NextSeq 550 flow cell. The source study handled its data this way. The immunoSEQ output contained only junctional sequences without quality scores, so filtering could not match that applied to full-length reads. To assign V/J genes and CDR3, sequences were annotated using PyIR, a Python wrapper for IgBLAST v1.9, with IMGT germline references. Reads were removed for weak V/J assignments (E-value above 1e-6), missing CDR3, stop codons, out-of-frame junctions, or ambiguous translated residues. V3J clonotypes were defined by identical inferred V gene, J gene, and CDR3 amino acid sequence. Percentage overlap between repertoires was calculated by dividing the number of shared unique clonotypes by the size of the smaller repertoire. Richness of each repertoire was evaluated using RTK rarefaction, the Chao1 estimator, and Recon v2.1 estimates of unobserved clonotypes. For all TCRbeta clonotypes obtained by the gDNA method from several donors, generation probabilities were computed with OLGA. TCRdb took over this immuneACCESS table, retaining in-frame rearrangements with V and J assigned. Such tables are incomplete; in checked studies, under half of the missing clones stem from an unresolved V gene, and the remainder is unexplained. The V and J calls and clone size were taken over from that table, and D and trimming were inferred from the DNA. In this sample the table shows roughly 890,000 clones, over 90% of which occur a single time. Together, the top ten hold 24% of the sample.

Sequencing was carried out using naive CD8+ T cells sorted from blood. This sample's cell subset or site label indicates: CD45RA+CCR7+. The rearranged chain carries TRBV9 and TRBJ2-1; perhaps TRBD2 is the D gene, with 6 bases matching. The TCR originated in a man under 40 in good health. The sequence in DNA is TGTGCCAGCAGGCCCGTCCCGGGAGATGAGCAGTTCTTC. This yields the protein CASRPVPGDEQFF.